The T cell receptor beta chain described here comes from a study of Tregs in tolerant kidney transplant recipients. Recipients received nonmyeloablative bone marrow transplants from related graft donors, with transient mixed chimerism. Trimming stripped 4 bases from V and 5 bases from J, with 16 bases between. The CDR3 extends over 15 amino acids. Germline V lookup: CDR1 SGHRS, CDR2 YFSETQ. Points on this clone: The read stops 3 residues short of the end of the CDR3; the missing end is completed from the germline J gene.

Assay: immunoSEQ multiplex PCR; the TCRdb copy retains only in-frame clones and omits some. Seen in this sample are 12,000 to 15,000 clones; the ten most common clones hold 3.5%. This clonotype was sampled from a human patient who received a combined kidney and bone marrow transplant. Some T cells may possibly be graft donor cells. The sample here was CD4+ T cells from blood (PBMCs), taken 12 months after the transplant. The rearrangement links TRBV5-1 to TRBJ2-1, with D possibly being TRBD1 (6 bases). CDR3 residues: CASSVPGQGDNEQFF. The sequenced part of the CDR3 DNA is TGCGCCAGCAGCGTCCCGGGACAAGGGGACAATGAG.